This T cell receptor (beta chain) was captured by sequencing in a study of breast tumors, draining lymph nodes, adjacent tissues. Findings and limits, study-wide: Most tumor T cells seemingly derive from lymph node, then expand in tumor. Tumor T cell lymph node origin was a supported hypothesis, not proven.

V was pared by 0 bases and J by 5 bases, with 4 bases of the junction left unmatched. The V gene's germline CDR1 is MNHEY and CDR2 SVGEGT. The CDR3 totals 15 residues. TCRdb called the multiplex PCR reads again in MiXCR, with one record for every CDR3 protein. The table records 70,000 to 95,000 distinct CDR3 sequences, roughly a fifth of them present only once. Breast cancer patients provided tissue from their axillary draining lymph nodes. This clonotype was observed many times. Antigen specificity is unknown. Material for sequencing was axillary lymph node tissue. The rearrangement joins TRBV6-2 or TRBV6-3 to TRBJ2-5, with 9 bases lining up with TRBD2. The TCR was taken from a female donor with breast cancer. Some clones in this sample may be carry-over from other donors' samples. The DNA for the CDR3 is TGTGCCAGCAGTTACTCGCTCGCGGGAGGGGAGACCCAGTACTTC. Encoded protein: CASSYSLAGGETQYF.